This T cell receptor (beta chain) was observed in a study of blood T cell repertoires in COVID-19. Background on the study: From the United States, Italy and Spain came samples of acute and convalescent COVID-19. The cDNA or gDNA used as material had been derived from T cells, B-cell-depleted T cells, or PBMCs.

Sequencing was performed with immunoSEQ multiplex PCR; in TCRdb, only in-frame clones are kept and a portion is missing. The sample holds about 250,000 clones, roughly nine tenths seen once. The CDR3 contains 16 residues. Assignments of participants to cohorts depended upon their own reported clinical history. Recovery meant two consecutive negative NP/OP PCR tests, professional clearance, or resolved symptoms. This clone was observed a single time. The chain carries TRBV21-1 and TRBJ1-2; no check of the table's D call, TRBD1, against the DNA was made. TRBV21-1 is a pseudogene segment. Sequencing was done on a sample of PBMCs or T cells enriched from blood (not recorded which). The receptor's source is a woman under 30 who had recovered from COVID-19. CDR3 in DNA: TGTGCCAGCAGCAGCCGCGGACAGCTAGCTAACTATGGCTACACCTTC. This translates into CASSSRGQLANYGYTF.